The clone carrying this T cell receptor beta chain was detected only once. The sample is drawn from a study of T cell clonotyping in hematopoietic cell transplantation. Clones were read by immunoSEQ multiplex PCR, and TCRdb kept only the in-frame ones, dropping some. This table holds about 19,000 clones, 86% found once. Time point noted: recipient sample about 28 days before transplant, after cytoreduction. The CDR3 contains 15 residues. Germline assignment: CDR1 SGHKS and CDR2 YYEKEE (reference sequence). Between the trimmed V and J ends, which lost 0 bases and 13 bases, there was a span of 17 bases.

The rearrangement joins TRBV5-5 to TRBJ1-6; D gene ambiguous. Sample: peripheral blood mononuclear cells, taken before stem cell transplant. This sequence was found in a man aged 45 to 65 with acute myeloid leukemia. Some clones in this sample may be carry-over from other donors' samples. CDR3: CASSLEVDLVRPLHF. CDR3 nucleotide sequence: TGTGCCAGCAGCTTGGAGGTGGATCTGGTTAGGCCCCTCCACTTT. The full variable domain, completed using reference TRBV5-5 and TRBJ1-6, is DAGVTQSPTHLIKTRGQQVTLRCSPISGHKSVSWYQQVLGQGPQFIFQYYEKEERGRGNFPDRFSARQFPNYSSELNVNALLLGDSALYLCASSLEVDLVRPLHFGNGTRLTVT.